This entry lists 15 T cell receptor beta chains sequenced from one sample in a study of control samples from healthy donors and cancer patients. Profiling relied on immunoSEQ multiplex PCR, and the TCRdb table lists in-frame clones only, not all of them. The data show over 110,000 clones, 70% to 90% seen once. The sequencing sample was made of blood. The source is a woman under 40 in good health.

About this clone itself: This same CDR3 is encoded by further DNA sequences in the sample. The genes are TRBV18 and TRBJ2-7, with no clear D. Germline CDR1 and CDR2: KGHSH and LQKENI. The V end lost 3 bases, the J end lost 0 bases, and 6 bases lay between the germline ends. The CDR3 consists of 13 residues. The CDR3 region is CASSPVGSYEQYF. Here the CDR3 DNA reads TGTGCCAGCTCACCGGTCGGCTCCTACGAGCAGTACTTC.

This clone came up a few times. The chain joins TRBV3-1 (or the pseudogene TRBV3-2) to TRBJ2-1; 14 bases line up with TRBD2. Germline CDR1 and CDR2: LGHDT and YNNKEL (reference sequence). CDR3 size: 16 residues. The ends lost 1 base at V and 10 bases at J; junction bases unmatched: 6. Written as DNA, the CDR3 is TGTGCCAGCAGCCAAGGACTAGCGGGAGGGCTAAGGGAGCAGTTCTTC. Protein: CASSQGLAGGLREQFF.

V gene TRBV21-1 combines with J gene TRBJ1-2; the table calls TRBD1, which could not be checked here. TRBV21-1 is a pseudogene segment. This CDR3 has 18 amino acids. For the CDR3, the DNA is TGTGCCAGCAGCCCCCCGGAAGGGACAGGCCCCTATAACTATGGCTACACCTTC. It codes for CASSPPEGTGPYNYGYTF.

The chain links TRBV5-1 to TRBJ1-4; 9 bases match TRBD1. The germline CDR1 and CDR2 sequences are SGHRS and YFSETQ. The CDR3 is made up of 14 amino acids. Trimming took 7 bases from V and 4 from J; bases not matched to a gene: 5. Here the CDR3 reads CASGRQGGNEKLFF. The CDR3 DNA sequence: TGCGCCAGCGGACGACAGGGGGGTAATGAAAAACTGTTTTTT.

The chain joins TRBV2 to TRBJ1-1, with TRBD1 matching over 7 bases. The CDR3 extends over 14 amino acids. Trimming removed 3 bases from V and 1 base from J; junction bases left unmatched: 2. The germline V gene has CDR1 SNHLY and CDR2 FYNNEI. The CDR3 coding sequence is TGTGCCAGCAGTGACCGGACAGGGAACACTGAAGCTTTCTTT. Its protein is CASSDRTGNTEAFF.

This chain links TRBV29-1 with TRBJ2-1; 8 positions agree with TRBD1. The trim removed 6 bases at V and 8 bases at J, leaving 6 bases unmatched. This CDR3 has 12 residues. Germline V gene lookup returns CDR1 SQVTM and CDR2 ANQGSEA. The CDR3 nucleotides are TGCAGCGTCGACGGGGGACAGGATGAGCAGTTCTTC. Protein sequence: CSVDGGQDEQFF.

V is TRBV27 and J is TRBJ1-1; D may be TRBD1 (5 bases). Germline V gene data show CDR1 as MNHEY and CDR2 as SMNVEV (reference sequence). V lost 3 bases to trimming and J lost 1 base, with 36 bases between them. This CDR3 is 23 amino acids long. The CDR3 loop reads CASSFRVLRGGLGEGSENTEAFF. The CDR3 coding sequence is TGTGCCAGCAGTTTTAGAGTTTTGCGGGGAGGTCTGGGGGAAGGGTCGGAGAACACTGAAGCTTTCTTT.

The chain has TRBV19 and TRBJ2-1, with 8 positions matching TRBD1. In germline, CDR1 is LNHDA, CDR2 SQIVND (reference sequence). This CDR3 region has 12 residues. V lost 8 bases to trimming and J lost 8 bases; unmatched junction nucleotides: 5. The CDR3, as DNA: TGTGCCAGTCGGACAGGGTATGATGAGCAGTTCTTC. Translating it yields CASRTGYDEQFF.

The rearrangement links TRBV24-1 to TRBJ2-1; tentative D call: TRBD2 (5 bases). The CDR3 runs 15 residues. V dropped 10 bases and J dropped 2 bases, with 17 bases sitting between them. Germline-derived CDR1 and CDR2 are KGHDR and SFDVKD. DNA for the CDR3: TGTGCCACAAGAGGTCCCGGAGGTACCTACAATGAGCAGTTCTTC. Translating it yields CATRGPGGTYNEQFF.

The gene calls are TRBV28 and TRBJ1-1, with unresolved D. V lost 1 base and J lost 1, with 10 bases in between. The CDR3 covers 15 residues. From germline, CDR1 is MDHEN and CDR2 SYDVKM. The CDR3 spells CASSLFQAENTEAFF. CDR3 nucleotides: TGTGCCAGCAGTTTATTCCAGGCGGAGAACACTGAAGCTTTCTTT.

The count of this clone is one. The chain joins TRBV28 to TRBJ2-5, with 13 bases matching TRBD2. J gave up 4 bases and V 4 bases, and 12 bases lay outside the gene matches. The CDR3 runs 18 residues. Germline V gene data show CDR1 as MDHEN and CDR2 as SYDVKM. The CDR3 is CASSSVGTSGIGIETQYF. Here the CDR3 DNA reads TGTGCCAGCAGTTCCGTCGGGACTAGCGGGATTGGGATAGAGACCCAGTACTTC.

V gene TRBV18 combines with J gene TRBJ2-1; 12 nucleotides align to TRBD2. The CDR3 runs 14 residues. V lost 4 bases to trimming and J lost 6 bases; unmatched junction nucleotides: 1. Germline V gene lookup returns CDR1 KGHSH and CDR2 LQKENI. The CDR3 here is CASSLTSGSNEQFF. The DNA for the CDR3 is TGTGCCAGCTCACTGACTAGCGGGAGCAATGAGCAGTTCTTC. Combining the CDR3 with reference TRBV18 and TRBJ2-1 gives the whole variable domain NAGVMQNPRHLVRRRGQEARLRCSPMKGHSHVYWYRQLPEEGLKFMVYLQKENIIDESGMPKERFSAEFPKEGPSILRIQQVVRGDSAAYFCASSLTSGSNEQFFGPGTRLTVL.

The chain recombines TRBV5-4 with TRBJ2-5; D remains ambiguous. The CDR3 is 14 residues long. V dropped 4 bases and J dropped 2 bases, with 12 bases sitting between them. Germline V gene sequence: CDR1 SGHNT, CDR2 YYREEE (reference sequence). Here the CDR3 DNA reads TGTGCCAGCAGCCCGGTTGCGGTGCAAGAGACCCAGTACTTC. It encodes CASSPVAVQETQYF.

This chain joins TRBV28 and TRBJ1-5, with TRBD1 matching over 9 bases. The CDR3 contains 16 residues. Trimming cost V 5 bases and J 2 bases; bases outside gene matches: 7. The germline CDR1 and CDR2 sequences are MDHEN and SYDVKM. The CDR3 spells CASSVLQGAGNQPQHF. The CDR3 DNA is TGTGCCAGCAGTGTACTACAGGGGGCAGGCAATCAGCCCCAGCATTTT. The whole variable domain, filled in from reference TRBV28 and TRBJ1-5, reads DVKVTQSSRYLVKRTGEKVFLECVQDMDHENMFWYRQDPGLGLRLIYFSYDVKMKEKGDIPEGYSVSREKKERFSLILESASTNQTSMYLCASSVLQGAGNQPQHFGDGTRLSIL.

The V gene is TRBV27, the J gene TRBJ1-5; D is unclear. Germline V gene sequence: CDR1 MNHEY, CDR2 SMNVEV (reference sequence). V lost 3 bases and J lost 7, with 7 bases in between. The CDR3 length is 12 residues. The CDR3 sequence is CASSFLGQPQHF. The CDR3 DNA sequence: TGTGCCAGCAGTTTTCTCGGCCAGCCCCAGCATTTT.